The present T cell receptor (beta chain) was sequenced within a study of cytomegalovirus exposure and HLA in healthy donors. Turning to the study itself: The roughly 120 validation repertoires, a later analysis reported, used the same platform as the roughly 700 repertoires from the first cohort. Study results and caveats: According to the study, around 150 TCR beta chains were cytomegalovirus-associated. First-cohort TCR clusters tended to co-occur in the roughly 120 validation repertoires, a later analysis found.

The donors were members of the validation cohort, which comprised roughly 130 subjects and was separate from the first cohort of roughly 700 subjects. With 1 base removed from V and 8 bases from J, the gap between germline ends came to 12 bases. Germline V gene sequence: CDR1 SGHNT, CDR2 YYREEE (reference sequence). The CDR3 is 13 amino acids. Generated by immunoSEQ multiplex PCR, the TCRdb table keeps only in-frame clones and is missing some. The sample has under 200,000 clones, 80% to 90% seen once; the top ten hold around 2%. As to this clone: Its cognate antigen is unknown.

The sequencing input was PBMCs. The rearrangement joins TRBV5-4 to TRBJ1-2; D perhaps matches TRBD1 (5 bases). This receptor was identified in a woman under 30 in good health and CMV-seronegative. In DNA form, the CDR3 reads TGTGCCAGCAGCTTGTTACAGGCGGAAGGCTACACCTTC. This translates into CASSLLQAEGYTF.